This T cell receptor (beta chain) was found in a study of lymphopenia after photon versus proton radiotherapy. Sequencing was performed with immunoSEQ multiplex PCR; in TCRdb, only in-frame clones are kept and a portion is missing. Of 150,000 to 200,000 clones in the sample, 75% to 90% were seen once. The V and J ends lost 3 bases and 6 bases respectively, with 13 bases between them. Germline V lookup: CDR1 KGHSH, CDR2 LQKENI. The CDR3 is 14 residues long. The sequencing used peripheral blood, collected from a patient treated with photon-based radiotherapy. This sequence was found in a man in his fifties with gastric cancer. This sequence joins TRBV18 and TRBJ2-3, with unresolved D. CDR3 coding DNA: TGTGCCAGCTCACCCGGCTTTGTCGTCGATACGCAGTATTTT. Amino acids: CASSPGFVVDTQYF.